This T cell receptor (beta chain) was profiled in a study of OX40 agonist ivuxolimab in advanced cancers. Study at large: Patients were dosed with the agonistic anti-OX40 (CD134) antibody ivuxolimab. Prior therapy, whether anti-PD-1, anti-PD-L1 or anti-CTLA-4, was allowed, and less than 45% had some.

Worth noting for this clone: Its matching antigen is unknown.

This CDR3 contains 15 residues. Per the germline V gene, CDR1 is SGHRS and CDR2 is YFSETQ. Trimming cost V 6 bases and J 3 bases; bases outside gene matches: 8. Study-level findings and limits: CD4+ T cells averaged fewer expanded clones than CD8+ T cells. It was also the case that some nonresponders had low normalized T-cell clonal expansion.

TCRdb's copy holds only in-frame clones and misses some; the assay was immunoSEQ multiplex PCR. The sample comprises 95,000 or so clones, around 82% of which are singletons, and 3.5% to 4% rests with the top ten. Sequencing was performed on CD4+ or CD8+ T cells sorted from blood, taken in a trial of the OX40 agonist ivuxolimab. V gene TRBV5-1 combines with J gene TRBJ2-7, with 11 bases aligning to TRBD1. The origin of this receptor is an adult with an advanced solid tumor such as melanoma, head and neck, liver or kidney cancer. This CDR3 reads CASKPGTGGFYEQYF. The CDR3 DNA is TGCGCCAGCAAGCCGGGGACAGGGGGTTTCTACGAGCAGTACTTC.